This entry lists 29 T cell receptor beta chains sequenced from one sample in a study of glioma-infiltrating T cells. TCR alpha and beta CDR3 regions were amplified from RNA using iRepertoire nested multiplex PCR. TCRdb re-analysed the multiplex PCR reads in MiXCR, keeping a single row per CDR3 protein. Of around 170,000 distinct CDR3 sequences listed, over 40% are singletons. Sequenced sample: glioma tissue, nonneoplastic brain tissue, or PBMCs (not recorded which). The origin of the receptors is a human donor with low-grade glioma or glioblastoma, undergoing nonglioma brain surgery, or in good health (not recorded which).

This clonotype was picked up one time. A much larger clone differs by one base, so this may be a read error. The V gene is TRBV28, the J gene TRBJ2-7, with D maybe TRBD2 (6 bases). The CDR3 has 14 residues. Germline V CDR1 and CDR2: MDHEN, SYDVKM. Trimming pared 3 bases from V and 3 bases from J, leaving 12 bases between. The CDR3 here is CASSLGGSYYEQYF. DNA for the CDR3: TGTGCCAGCAGTTTGGGGGGATCCTACTACGAGCAGTACTTC.

This clonotype was counted at least ten times. The chain combines TRBV20-1 with TRBJ2-7; TRBD1 aligns across 7 bases. Germline-derived CDR1 and CDR2 are DFQATT and SNEGSKA (reference sequence). Trimming at V came to 0 bases and at J to 1 base, leaving 12 bases not matched to a gene. The CDR3 consists of 17 residues. The CDR3 region is CSARDPVWTGPSYEQYF. CDR3 bases: TGCAGTGCTAGAGATCCTGTCTGGACAGGTCCTTCCTACGAGCAGTACTTC.

This clonotype occurred once. A much larger clonotype is one base distant, so this may be a read error. V is TRBV15 and J is TRBJ1-2; D not certain. The CDR3 is 14 amino acids. CDR1 LNHNV and CDR2 YYDKDF come from the germline V gene (reference sequence). CDR3 sequence (DNA): TGTGCCACCATCAGAGGAGGGTTAGCTAGTGGCTACACCTTC. It is translated as CATIRGGLASGYTF.

This clonotype was picked up many times. V and J are TRBV20-1 and TRBJ1-1; no firm D call. V shed 4 bases and J shed 3 bases, with 3 bases lying between them. Looked up from germline, CDR1 is DFQATT and CDR2 is SNEGSKA (reference sequence). The CDR3 contains 10 residues. CDR3 DNA sequence: TGCAGTGCTACCTACACTGAAGCTTTCTTT. Its protein product is CSATYTEAFF.

This clonotype occurred once. The CDR3 region is CASSPWTGDPTRYF. In DNA form, the CDR3 reads TGTGCCAGCAGCCCCTGGACAGGGGACCCTACCCGGTACTTC. The genes are TRBV12-3 or TRBV12-4 and TRBJ2-4, with 9 nucleotides matching TRBD1. Germline trimming cut 6 bases from V and 15 bases from J; bases unmatched to any gene: 15. This CDR3 is built from 14 residues.

Only a few counts were recorded for this clonotype. The rearrangement links TRBV5-1 to TRBJ2-3; a possible D gene is TRBD1 (5 bases). This CDR3 region has 14 residues. Germline V gene sequence: CDR1 SGHRS, CDR2 YFSETQ. V was clipped by 4 bases and J by 4 bases, with 13 bases between them. The CDR3, as DNA: TGCGCCAGCAGCCCGACAGTCCAGGCAGATACGCAGTATTTT. It is translated as CASSPTVQADTQYF.

Comments on this clonotype: This may arise from a read error, as a much more abundant clone is one base away. Without the conserved terminal phenylalanine or tryptophan, this CDR3 likely stems from a read error. The chain has TRBV28 and TRBJ1-4; D perhaps matches TRBD1 (5 bases). The germline CDR1 and CDR2 sequences are MDHEN and SYDVKM. The V end lost 4 bases, the J end lost 7 bases, and 10 bases lay between the germline ends. This CDR3 comprises 13 residues. DNA for the CDR3: TGTGCCAGCAGTTATAGGGGAACTGAAAAACTGTTTTAT. Its protein product is CASSYRGTEKLFY.

Worth noting for this clonotype: This may arise from a read error, as a much more abundant clone is one base away. The chain carries TRBV28 and TRBJ1-2; D gene unclear. The CDR3 is 12 residues long. The germline gives CDR1 MDHEN, CDR2 SYDVKM. Here the CDR3 DNA reads TGTGCCAGCAGTTTACGGCAGACCATCTACGCCTTC. It is translated as CASSLRQTIYAF.

This clonotype was detected only once. This chain connects TRBV6-2 or TRBV6-3 to TRBJ2-3; no clear D. V was trimmed by 4 bases and J by 6 bases, leaving 17 bases between them. The CDR3 is made up of 15 amino acids. Germline-derived CDR1 and CDR2 are MNHEY and SVGEGT. CDR3 amino acids: CASSWTTGERDTQYF. In nucleotides, the CDR3 is TGTGCCAGCAGTTGGACCACCGGAGAGAGGGATACGCAGTATTTT.

This clonotype was observed a handful of times. The J gene is TRBJ1-1, the V gene TRBV6-1; D perhaps matches TRBD1 (5 bases). The CDR3 has 14 residues. The V gene lost 5 bases and the J gene lost 5 bases, with 15 bases spanning the gap. Germline V gene sequence: CDR1 MNHNS, CDR2 SASEGT. For the CDR3, the DNA is TGTGCCAGCAGTTTCAAACGGGGGTTGACTGAAGCTTTCTTT. It translates to CASSFKRGLTEAFF.

The rearrangement links TRBV3-1 to TRBJ1-4; D perhaps matches TRBD1 (5 bases). The germline CDR1 and CDR2 sequences are LGHDT and YNNKEL (reference sequence). This CDR3 is built from 15 residues. V dropped 1 base and J dropped 8 bases, with 14 bases sitting between them. In DNA, the CDR3 is TGTGCCAGCAGCCAAGTCGGGACTTATAGAGAAAAACTGTTTTTT. As protein: CASSQVGTYREKLFF.

This clonotype was detected a few times. This sequence joins TRBV19 and TRBJ1-5, with 8 bases fitting TRBD1. Germline-derived CDR1 and CDR2 are LNHDA and SQIVND (reference sequence). With 9 bases clipped from V and 4 bases from J, the junction kept 11 bases outside the gene matches. The CDR3 runs to 15 residues. CDR3 bases: TGTGCCAGCTCGCTGGACAGGGCCTATAATCAGCCCCAGCATTTT. It translates to CASSLDRAYNQPQHF.

This clonotype was seen at least ten times. The chain is built from TRBV20-1 and TRBJ2-1; no firm D call. CDR1 and CDR2 from the germline V gene are DFQATT and SNEGSKA (reference sequence). The CDR3 has 13 residues. The V end lost 3 bases, the J end lost 0 bases, and 6 bases lay between the germline ends. The CDR3 nucleotides read TGCAGTGCTAGCCCCTTCTCCTACAATGAGCAGTTCTTC. Translating it yields CSASPFSYNEQFF.

This clonotype was found many times. V gene TRBV20-1 combines with J gene TRBJ2-1; 7 nucleotides line up with TRBD1. V gave up 0 bases and J gave up 4 bases; unmatched junction bases: 9. In germline, CDR1 is DFQATT, CDR2 SNEGSKA (reference sequence). This CDR3 is 16 amino acids long. CDR3 residues: CSARDSRGIHYNEQFF. CDR3 in DNA: TGCAGTGCTAGAGATAGCAGGGGGATCCATTACAATGAGCAGTTCTTC.

As for this clonotype: One end of the junction varies from germline; a read error may be responsible. The chain is built from TRBV6-6 and TRBJ2-1, with TRBD2 matching 12 bases. Germline CDR1 and CDR2: MNHNY and SVGAGI (reference sequence). The CDR3 runs 18 residues. This chain's CDR3 is CASSYSANGLAGYNEQSF. For the CDR3, the DNA is TGTGCCAGCAGTTACTCGGCGAATGGACTAGCGGGATACAATGAGCAGTCCTTC.

As concerns this clonotype: A much bigger clone sits one base away, suggesting this may be a read error. V and J are TRBV5-1 and TRBJ2-2; 8 bases line up with TRBD2. The trim removed 3 bases at V and 0 bases at J, leaving 4 bases unmatched. This CDR3 region has 16 residues. CDR1 SGHRS and CDR2 YFSETQ come from the germline V gene. CDR3 protein: CASSCTSGANTGELFF. In DNA, the CDR3 is TGCGCCAGCAGCTGTACTAGCGGAGCGAACACCGGGGAGCTGTTTTTT.

This clonotype was seen more than once but under ten times. V is TRBV7-2 and J is TRBJ2-2; 10 nucleotides line up with TRBD2. This CDR3 contains 18 residues. Germline V gene data show CDR1 as SGHTA and CDR2 as FQGNSA. The V and J ends lost 8 bases and 6 bases, in that order; junction bases with no gene match: 18. Here the CDR3 reads CASVSSEPGLAFAGELFF. The DNA of the CDR3 is TGTGCCAGCGTGTCGTCCGAACCGGGACTAGCGTTCGCCGGGGAGCTGTTTTTT.

Note on this clonotype: A read error is possible here, since a much larger clone lies one base away. The genes are TRBV28 and TRBJ2-1; 8 bases align to TRBD2. Germline CDR1 MDHEN, CDR2 SYDVKM. J gave up 8 bases and V 1 base, and 13 bases lay outside the gene matches. CDR3 length: 17 residues. The DNA for the CDR3 is TGTGCCAGCAGTTTATCTTCCGGGACTAGGGGGATAGATGAGCAGTTCTTC. It translates to CASSLSSGTRGIDEQFF.

This clonotype was found a few times. The J gene is TRBJ1-1, the V gene TRBV19, with D perhaps TRBD1 (5 bases). V lost 6 bases and J lost 7, with 15 bases in between. Germline CDR1 reads LNHDA; CDR2 reads SQIVND (reference sequence). The CDR3 sequence is 13 residues long. The CDR3 region has the DNA TGTGCCAGTAGCTCCGGGACCGGGGGTGAAGCTTTCTTT. It specifies CASSSGTGGEAFF.

For this clonotype: This may stem from a read error, because a much larger clone lies one nucleotide away. The V call is TRBV5-1, the J call TRBJ2-3; D unclear. Germline values: CDR1 SGHRS, CDR2 YFSETQ. V was trimmed by 3 bases and J by 4 bases, leaving 9 bases between them. The CDR3 is made up of 13 amino acids. The CDR3 DNA sequence: TGCGCCAGCAGCTCCCCGTCGTCAGATACGCAGTATTTT. Protein: CASSSPSSDTQYF.

About this clonotype itself: This could be a read error, since a much larger clone is one nucleotide away. In DNA, the CDR3 is TGCAGTGCTAGAGGGGTGGCAGGGAGCTCCTATAATTCACCCCTCCACTTT. Its translation is CSARGVAGSSYNSPLHF. This chain joins TRBV20-1 and TRBJ1-6; a weak D match, TRBD1 (5 bases). V was shortened by 1 base and J by 0 bases, with 13 bases between the two germline ends. This CDR3 comprises 17 residues. CDR1 and CDR2 from the germline V gene are DFQATT and SNEGSKA (reference sequence).

As concerns this clonotype: An end of the junction does not agree with germline; a read error may underlie this. The chain employs TRBV28 and TRBJ2-5, with TRBD2 matching over 8 bases. The end of the DNA aligns better with TRBJ2-1, so the J call may be wrong. The CDR3 length is 15 residues. Germline values: CDR1 MDHEN, CDR2 SYDVKM. CDR3 DNA: TGTGCCAGCAGTCCGGGACTAGAGGGCTACATTGAGCAGTTCTTC. As protein: CASSPGLEGYIEQFF.

For this clonotype: Mismatch with germline at one junction end may stem from a read error. V and J are TRBV3-1 and TRBJ2-1; the D gene is possibly TRBD1 (5 bases). In germline, CDR1 is LGHDT, CDR2 YNNKEL (reference sequence). The CDR3 totals 15 residues. The DNA for the CDR3 is TGTGCCGGCAGCCAAGGCAGGGTAGGGTACAATGAGCAGTTCTTC. Translation gives CAGSQGRVGYNEQFF.

The chain recombines TRBV11-2 with TRBJ2-1; tentatively, D is TRBD2 (5 bases). The CDR3 runs to 15 residues. Per the germline V gene, CDR1 is SGHAT and CDR2 is FQNNGV. Trimming stripped 5 bases from V and 0 bases from J, with 11 bases between. The CDR3 nucleotides are TGTGCCAGCAGCCGGACTCTGAGCTCCTACAATGAGCAGTTCTTC. It codes for CASSRTLSSYNEQFF.

With respect to this clonotype: This may come from a read error, since a much larger clone is one base off. The J gene is TRBJ1-1, the V gene TRBV7-2, with D uncertain. The CDR3 is 15 residues long. Germline-derived CDR1 and CDR2 are SGHTA and FQGNSA. The CDR3 coding sequence is TGTGCCAGCAGCCCCGTTGGGCGTATGAACACTGAAGATTTCTTT. Its protein product is CASSPVGRMNTEDFF.

Concerning this clonotype itself: One end of the junction does not line up with germline, which may come from a read error. CDR3 region: CDSTIANEQYF. The CDR3 DNA follows: TGTGACAGCACTATAGCGAACGAGCAGTACTTC. The V and J genes are TRBV6-1 and TRBJ2-7; D perhaps matches TRBD2 (5 bases). CDR3 length: 11 amino acids. Germline assignment: CDR1 MNHNS and CDR2 SASEGT.

This clonotype was recorded at least ten times. This chain connects TRBV20-1 to TRBJ2-1, with a tentative D call TRBD2 (6 bases). This CDR3 is built from 12 residues. The V end was cut by 3 bases, the J end by 6 bases, with 9 bases between. The germline V gene encodes CDR1 DFQATT and CDR2 SNEGSKA (reference sequence). CDR3 in DNA: TGCAGTGCTAGCTCGGGGGTCAATGAGCAGTTCTTC. It specifies CSASSGVNEQFF.

The sample holds a few counts of this clonotype. V usage is TRBV5-1 and J usage is TRBJ1-4; D unclear. Trimming left V 5 bases short and J 5 bases short, with 10 bases between. Germline assignment: CDR1 SGHRS and CDR2 YFSETQ. There are 13 residues in the CDR3. The CDR3 loop is CASRGAGNEKLFF. CDR3 sequence (DNA): TGCGCCAGCAGAGGCGCTGGGAATGAAAAACTGTTTTTT.

A remark on this clonotype: A much more abundant neighbour one base away suggests this may be a read error. This chain links TRBV7-2 with TRBJ1-1; D unclear. Per germline, CDR1 SGHTA and CDR2 FQGNSA. CDR3 size: 13 residues. CDR3 loop: CASSSLVNTEPFF. The CDR3 DNA reads TGTGCCAGCAGCAGCTTAGTTAACACTGAACCTTTCTTT.